This note documents a single T cell receptor (beta chain) sequence. The antigen remains unidentified. This entry belongs to a study of T cell responses to AZD1222 COVID-19 vaccine. General study findings and limits: CD4 TCRs covered the whole spike, strongest at regions 160-218 and 743-854. Unmutated variant regions are reportedly the target of nearly half of TCRs that are spike-specific.

Only in-frame clones appear in the TCRdb table, and some are missing; sequencing was by immunoSEQ multiplex PCR. This table holds about 100,000 clones, about 86% found once. This receptor was identified in an adult in good health. The sample consisted of peripheral blood, taken on day 0 of AZD1222 vaccination.

The CDR3 sequence is CASSSRPAYSTDTQYF. The CDR3 nucleotides are TGCGCCAGCAGCTCCAGACCAGCATATAGCACAGATACGCAGTATTTT. This chain links TRBV5-1 with TRBJ2-3; D not certain. The germline CDR1 and CDR2 sequences are SGHRS and YFSETQ. The V and J ends lost 3 bases and 0 bases respectively, with 14 bases between them. The CDR3 contains 16 residues.